This T cell receptor (beta chain) was identified in a study of shared clonotypes between healthy human individuals. Naive CD8 cells, CD45RO-negative and positively selected for CCR7, excluded terminally differentiated effector memory CD45RA+ cells. The CDR3 has 16 amino acids. V was clipped by 5 bases and J by 6 bases, with 19 bases between them. Germline V gives CDR1 SGHAT, CDR2 FQNNGV. Genomic DNA belonging to each subset was distributed in equal measure over several immunoSEQ plates. Repertoires were generated with immunoSEQ multiplex PCR, while TCRdb's copy carries only in-frame clones and drops some. The sample carries about 680,000 clones, roughly nine tenths recorded once.

The V call is TRBV11-2, the J call TRBJ2-2; TRBD1 or TRBD2 may be the D gene (5 bases each). Specimen: naive CD8+ T cells sorted from blood. The source is a man younger than 45 in good health. The CDR3 sequence is CASSPPGPSLPGELFF. The CDR3 DNA follows: TGTGCCAGCAGCCCTCCGGGACCTTCTTTACCCGGGGAGCTGTTTTTT.